The present T cell receptor (beta chain) was sequenced within a study of beta chain features in type 1 diabetes. Study-level results: TCRB CDR3s from Type 1 diabetes patients were moderately but significantly shorter in all four CD4+ subsets.

Every bit of the isolated RNA underwent reverse transcription, so sequencing read expressed TCRB transcripts. Measured with immunoSEQ multiplex PCR; TCRdb has only the in-frame clones, and not every one. Among under 300,000 clones listed, just over 20% were seen once. Germline lookup yields CDR1 LNHNV and CDR2 YYDKDF (reference sequence). The CDR3 spans 13 residues. Trimming left V 3 bases short and J 5 bases short, with 7 bases between. This clone was counted between two and nine times. Its target is unknown. Material for sequencing was naive CD4+ T cells from blood. The receptor's source is a woman between 40 and 50 years old with type 1 diabetes. The rearrangement uses TRBV15 and TRBJ2-2; no clear D. CDR3 sequence: CATSRSLTGELFF. CDR3 nucleotide sequence: TGTGCCACCAGCAGGTCCCTAACCGGGGAGCTGTTTTTT.